The clone carrying this T cell receptor (beta chain) was counted between two and nine times. These data belong to a study of OX40 agonist ivuxolimab in advanced cancers. CDR1 and CDR2 (germline): SQVTM, ANQGSEA. V lost 4 bases and J lost 4; bases outside the gene matches: 12. This CDR3 contains 17 residues. TCRdb's copy holds only in-frame clones and misses some; the assay was immunoSEQ multiplex PCR. The table has around 74,000 clones, approximately 85% seen once. The rearrangement joins TRBV29-1 to TRBJ2-7; 14 bases are a match to TRBD2. This TCR came from an adult with an advanced solid tumor such as melanoma, head and neck, liver or kidney cancer. The starting material was CD4+ or CD8+ T cells sorted from blood, obtained in a trial of the OX40 agonist ivuxolimab. The CDR3 DNA follows: TGCAGCGTTGTTTGGTCCGAGGGACTAGCGGGGGTTTACGAGCAGTACTTC. It specifies CSVVWSEGLAGVYEQYF.